This T cell receptor beta chain derives from a study of cytomegalovirus exposure and HLA in healthy donors. This clone was seen a single time. PCR primers comprised 60 Vbeta and 13 Jbeta primers. Generated by immunoSEQ multiplex PCR, the TCRdb table keeps only in-frame clones and is missing some. The table has approximately 120,000 clones, about 81% seen once. V dropped 5 bases and J dropped 3 bases, with 15 bases sitting between them. CDR3 length: 14 residues. The V gene's germline CDR1 is SGHRS and CDR2 YFSETQ. The chain couples TRBV5-1 to TRBJ2-7; D might be TRBD2 (5 bases). The sequence came from a young woman in good health and CMV-seronegative. The material sequenced was PBMCs. CDR3 DNA: TGCGCCAGCAGTCGCGGACTGATGGACTACGAGCAGTACTTC. Encoded protein: CASSRGLMDYEQYF.